The 21 T cell receptor beta chains listed next were all sequenced from one sample in a study of T cells in Graves' hyperthyroidism and ophthalmopathy. RNA transcripts provided the source from which TCR beta CDR3 regions were amplified. Primed by the HTBI set, a first-round RT-PCR was run on the TCR CDR3. A single record per CDR3 protein comes from TCRdb applying MiXCR to the multiplex PCR reads. The profile shows some 98,000 distinct CDR3 sequences, approximately 42% of them singletons. The sample comprised peripheral blood or thyroid tissue (not recorded which). The receptors were sampled from a woman aged 30 to 39 with Graves' hyperthyroidism.

The J gene is TRBJ1-4, the V gene TRBV9, with D maybe TRBD1 (5 bases). The CDR3 has 14 amino acids. Trimming took off 4 bases at V and 8 bases at J, with 15 bases between the two ends. Per the germline V gene, CDR1 is SGDLS and CDR2 is YYNGEE. The CDR3 sequence is CASSPGGQGEKLFF. CDR3 nucleotides: TGTGCCAGCAGCCCCGGGGGTCAAGGGGAAAAACTGTTTTTT.

This clonotype was picked up a small number of times. This chain uses TRBV28 with TRBJ2-2; D is unresolved. Germline CDR1 is MDHEN and CDR2 is SYDVKM. The CDR3 contains 17 residues. Trimming removed 4 bases at V and 1 base at J, with 16 bases between. In nucleotides, the CDR3 is TGTGCCAGCAGTTCGCCATTGTGGTTAGGGAACACCGGGGAGCTGTTTTTT. This sequence encodes CASSSPLWLGNTGELFF. The entire variable domain, with the rest obtained from reference TRBV28 and TRBJ2-2, is as follows: DVKVTQSSRYLVKRTGEKVFLECVQDMDHENMFWYRQDPGLGLRLIYFSYDVKMKEKGDIPEGYSVSREKKERFSLILESASTNQTSMYLCASSSPLWLGNTGELFFGEGSRLTVL.

This clonotype has only one observation. A much larger clonotype is one base distant, so this may be a read error. The chain recombines TRBV7-2 with TRBJ2-2; 11 bases map to TRBD2. The CDR3 extends over 17 amino acids. V trimming: 5 bases; J trimming: 2 bases; junction bases outside the gene matches: 7. The germline V gene has CDR1 SGHTA and CDR2 FQGNSA. CDR3 nucleotides: TGTGCCAGCAGCCACCAACTAGCGGGAGTCAACACCGGGGAGCTGTTTTTT. Its translation: CASSHQLAGVNTGELFF.

The gene calls are TRBV7-2 and TRBJ1-1; D possibly corresponds to TRBD1 (5 bases). Trimming shortened V by 3 bases and J by 11 bases, and 16 bases separated the two germline ends. The CDR3 extends over 13 amino acids. Germline CDR1 SGHTA, CDR2 FQGNSA. CDR3 in amino acids: CASSLLRGGDAFF. As DNA, the CDR3 is TGTGCCAGCAGCTTGTTACGCGGGGGTGACGCTTTCTTT.

This clonotype was counted at least ten times. The chain couples TRBV10-3 to TRBJ2-7; the match to TRBD2 covers 12 bases. The J segment lost 5 bases and the V segment lost 6 bases, leaving 8 bases of the junction unmatched. The CDR3 is 15 residues long. CDR1 and CDR2 from the germline V gene are ENHRY and SYGVKD. CDR3 nucleotide sequence: TGTGCCATCAGCCTAGGGGGACTAGCGGGTGACGAGCAGTACTTC. It encodes CAISLGGLAGDEQYF.

With respect to this clonotype: Likely a read error: the CDR3 ends without its conserved phenylalanine or tryptophan. It is unclear where the CDR3 begins or ends on the DNA, so no DNA is shown, and the CDR3 is as TCRdb lists it. The J gene is TRBJ2-5, the V gene TRBV7-3; the D call in the table, TRBD2, was not verified against the DNA. The CDR3 totals 15 residues, both ends included. Germline V CDR1 and CDR2: SGHTA, FQGTGA. This CDR3 reads CASSFGGYYGYTFGS.

This clonotype was picked up many times. The chain is built from TRBV7-9 and TRBJ1-5; D is perhaps TRBD1 (6 bases). V was clipped by 5 bases and J by 4 bases, with 12 bases between them. The CDR3 is made up of 14 amino acids. The germline V gene has CDR1 SEHNR and CDR2 FQNEAQ (reference sequence). The CDR3 DNA reads as TGTGCCAGCAGCGGTCGGGGGGCTAATCAGCCCCAGCATTTT. This encodes CASSGRGANQPQHF.

The J gene is TRBJ1-5, the V gene TRBV7-2, with D tentatively TRBD1 (5 bases). Trimming pared 5 bases from V and 7 bases from J, leaving 9 bases between. The CDR3 totals 12 residues. The germline V gene encodes CDR1 SGHTA and CDR2 FQGNSA. The CDR3 loop reads CASSQQGQPQHF. In DNA, the CDR3 is TGTGCCAGCAGCCAGCAGGGACAGCCCCAGCATTTT.

This rearrangement joins TRBV2 to TRBJ1-4; D is unresolved. This CDR3 is built from 11 residues. Trimming took off 10 bases at V and 8 bases at J, with 11 bases between the two ends. Germline CDR1 is SNHLY and CDR2 is FYNNEI. CDR3 in amino acids: CATPAREKLFF. The CDR3 DNA follows: TGTGCCACCCCGGCTCGGGAAAAACTGTTTTTT.

This clonotype has at least ten counts. The chain combines TRBV7-6 with TRBJ2-7; 14 positions match TRBD2. The CDR3 sequence is 16 residues long. Germline values: CDR1 SGHVS, CDR2 FNYEAQ. Unmatched junction bases numbered 3, after V lost 5 bases and J lost 0 bases. This chain's CDR3 is CASSPGTSGSSYEQYF. The DNA of the CDR3 is TGTGCCAGCAGCCCCGGGACTAGCGGGAGCTCCTACGAGCAGTACTTC.

At least ten counts were recorded for this clonotype. The J gene is TRBJ1-1, the V gene TRBV6-5; D gene uncertain. This CDR3 region has 12 residues. V gave up 6 bases and J gave up 4 bases, with 9 bases separating them. Germline CDR1 MNHEY, CDR2 SVGAGI. The CDR3: CASRPDTTEAFF. CDR3 sequence (DNA): TGTGCCAGCAGACCAGACACCACTGAAGCTTTCTTT.

J is TRBJ2-7 and V is TRBV15; tentatively, D is TRBD1 or TRBD2 (6 bases each). Germline values: CDR1 LNHNV, CDR2 YYDKDF (reference sequence). V was pared by 6 bases and J by 6 bases, with 15 bases between. This CDR3 region has 13 residues. The CDR3 nucleotides are TGTGCCACCAGTGGAGGGGGGCTCGGCGAGCAGTACTTC. Amino acids: CATSGGGLGEQYF.

This clonotype was recorded a few times. At one end the junction does not follow the germline gene, possibly because of a read error. The rearrangement links TRBV7-9 to TRBJ2-2; 8 nucleotides agree with TRBD1. The V gene's germline CDR1 is SEHNR and CDR2 FQNEAQ (reference sequence). The CDR3 has 15 amino acids. DNA of the CDR3: TGTGCCAGCAGCTTGGCCCGACAGGGGACCGGGGGGCTGTTTTTT. Its translation is CASSLARQGTGGLFF.

This chain joins TRBV2 and TRBJ2-3, with 10 bases aligning to TRBD2. Germline lookup yields CDR1 SNHLY and CDR2 FYNNEI. V lost 3 bases to trimming and J lost 6 bases; unmatched junction nucleotides: 6. This CDR3 contains 15 residues. In nucleotides, the CDR3 is TGTGCCAGCAGTGAGGCTAGCGGGAGCGGGGATACGCAGTATTTT. It is translated as CASSEASGSGDTQYF. The full variable domain, rest sourced from reference TRBV2 and TRBJ2-3, is EPEVTQTPSHQVTQMGQEVILRCVPISNHLYFYWYRQILGQKVEFLVSFYNNEISEKSEIFDDQFSVERPDGSNFTLKIRSTKLEDSAMYFCASSEASGSGDTQYFGPGTRLTVL.

The sample holds many counts of this clonotype. V usage is TRBV6-1 and J usage is TRBJ2-7, with D perhaps given as TRBD1 or TRBD2 (5 bases each). CDR1 is MNHNS and CDR2 is SASEGT in the germline V gene. There are 16 residues in the CDR3. V lost 6 bases and J lost 2, with 20 bases in between. The DNA for the CDR3 is TGTGCCAGCAGACCACCCCGGGACGCGGAAACCTACGAGCAGTACTTC. This encodes CASRPPRDAETYEQYF.

This clonotype was found many times. V is TRBV2 and J is TRBJ2-7; the D gene is possibly TRBD2 (6 bases). This CDR3 has 14 residues. Trimming pared 6 bases from V and 4 bases from J, leaving 16 bases between. Germline values: CDR1 SNHLY, CDR2 FYNNEI. The DNA for the CDR3 is TGTGCCAGCAGGGGACCGGGAGTGCTGTACGAGCAGTACTTC. It codes for CASRGPGVLYEQYF.

This clonotype appeared many times. The rearrangement links TRBV5-1 to TRBJ2-6; no definite D call. Germline V CDR1 and CDR2: SGHRS, YFSETQ. Trimming shortened V by 3 bases and J by 0 bases, and 7 bases separated the two germline ends. CDR3 length: 15 amino acids. CDR3 nucleotides: TGCGCCAGCAGCTGGATCTTCTCTGGGGCCAACGTCCTGACTTTC. It translates to CASSWIFSGANVLTF. Full variable domain (missing parts from reference TRBV5-1 and TRBJ2-6): KAGVTQTPRYLIKTRGQQVTLSCSPISGHRSVSWYQQTPGQGLQFLFEYFSETQRNKGNFPGRFSGRQFSNSRSEMNVSTLELGDSALYLCASSWIFSGANVLTFGAGSRLTVL.

This clonotype appeared many times. The rearrangement joins TRBV5-1 to TRBJ2-5, with unresolved D. Germline-derived CDR1 and CDR2 are SGHRS and YFSETQ. This CDR3 has 13 amino acids. V lost 1 base, J lost 1 base, and 5 bases lay in between. The CDR3 spells CASSLTPQETQYF. DNA of the CDR3: TGCGCCAGCAGCTTGACCCCCCAAGAGACCCAGTACTTC.

In this sample, this clonotype turned up many times. V usage is TRBV4-1 and J usage is TRBJ2-2; TRBD1 matches 7 bases. CDR3 length equals 15 residues. V trimming: 1 base; J trimming: 4 bases; junction bases outside the gene matches: 3. Germline V gene sequence: CDR1 MGHRA, CDR2 YSYEKL. The CDR3 loop is CASSQGTGGTGELFF. In nucleotides, the CDR3 is TGCGCCAGCAGCCAAGGGACAGGAGGCACCGGGGAGCTGTTTTTT.

This clonotype was seen repeatedly, ten times or more. The gene calls are TRBV20-1 and TRBJ2-3; D is ambiguous. This CDR3 has 16 residues. Germline V gives CDR1 DFQATT, CDR2 SNEGSKA (reference sequence). Trimming removed 2 bases from V and 2 bases from J, with 17 bases in between. The CDR3: CSARLFRPGSTDTQYF. The CDR3, as DNA: TGCAGTGCTAGATTGTTTCGCCCAGGTTCCACAGATACGCAGTATTTT.

As regards this clonotype: A much bigger clone sits one base away, suggesting this may be a read error. V gene TRBV7-3 combines with J gene TRBJ2-3; tentatively, D is TRBD1 or TRBD2 (6 bases each). CDR3 length equals 14 residues. CDR1 and CDR2 from the germline V gene are SGHTA and FQGTGA. CDR3 residues: CASSFLGGRNTQCF. CDR3 coding DNA: TGTGCCAGCAGCTTTTTGGGGGGCCGTAATACGCAGTGTTTT.